The source of this T cell receptor beta chain is a study of cytomegalovirus exposure and HLA in healthy donors. In germline, CDR1 is SGHNT, CDR2 YYREEE (reference sequence). The CDR3 spans 18 residues. The V gene end was trimmed by 6 bases and the J gene end by 4 bases; junction bases not matched to a gene: 10. Primers for the PCR totalled 60 Vbeta and 13 Jbeta. TCRdb keeps only in-frame clones here, not all; method: immunoSEQ multiplex PCR. The table shows about 110,000 clones, with just over 70% occurring only once. This chain connects TRBV5-4 to TRBJ2-1; 16 nucleotides agree with TRBD2. This receptor was taken from a boy aged 10-17 years in good health and CMV-seronegative. Sequencing input: PBMCs. The CDR3 DNA follows: TGTGCCAGCACCTCCGCGGGACTAGCGGGAGGGGTATACAATGAGCAGTTCTTC. Translated, it gives CASTSAGLAGGVYNEQFF.